A single sample is the source of the 22 T cell receptor beta chains below, sequenced in a study of Graves' ophthalmopathy and Graves' hyperthyroidism. CDR3 regions of TCR beta were amplified from RNA transcripts. HTBI-primed first-round RT-PCR preceded second-round multiplex PCR. TCRdb analysed the multiplex PCR reads with MiXCR anew, one entry per CDR3 protein. The table records about 740,000 distinct CDR3 sequences, about 44% of them present only once. Source material: peripheral blood. The receptors stem from an adult man with Graves' ophthalmopathy.

About this clonotype: Being one base from a much bigger clone, this may be a read error. The gene calls are TRBV19 and TRBJ1-1; the D gene is possibly TRBD1 (5 bases). CDR3 length: 14 amino acids. Germline V gene data show CDR1 as LNHDA and CDR2 as SQIVND (reference sequence). The CDR3 loop reads CASSAGRVNTKAFF. The CDR3 nucleotides are TGTGCCAGTAGTGCGGGACGGGTTAACACTAAAGCTTTCTTT.

The chain has TRBV10-3 and TRBJ1-2, with a tentative D call TRBD1 (5 bases). Trimming shortened V by 4 bases and J by 2 bases, and 8 bases separated the two germline ends. CDR3 length: 13 amino acids. Germline V CDR1 and CDR2: ENHRY, SYGVKD. The CDR3 DNA reads as TGTGCCATCAGTGGGGGCGACAACTATGGCTACACCTTC. Amino acids: CAISGGDNYGYTF.

This clonotype was seen only a few times. The rearrangement links TRBV7-9 to TRBJ2-7; 7 bases are shared with TRBD1. Looked up from germline, CDR1 is SEHNR and CDR2 is FQNEAQ (reference sequence). Unmatched junction bases numbered 5, after V lost 2 bases and J lost 1 base. The CDR3 sequence is 15 residues long. CDR3 sequence reads: CASSLNRGISYEQYF. The CDR3 DNA follows: TGTGCCAGCAGCTTAAACAGGGGAATATCCTACGAGCAGTACTTC.

The chain combines TRBV10-2 with TRBJ1-3, with unresolved D. CDR1 and CDR2 from the germline V gene are WSHSY and SAAADI. CDR3 length: 13 amino acids. V dropped 8 bases and J dropped 7 bases, with 15 bases sitting between them. The CDR3, as DNA: TGCGCCAGCCGGTCGGTCAGCTGGAACACCATATATTTT. Encoded protein: CASRSVSWNTIYF.

Of note for this clonotype: It is likely a read error, because the conserved phenylalanine at the end of the CDR3 is missing. The genes are TRBV7-2 and TRBJ2-7, with 9 bases identical to TRBD1. The CDR3 length is 14 residues. CDR1 and CDR2 (germline): SGHTA, FQGNSA. The CDR3 DNA is TGCGCCAGCAGCCATGCGGGACAGGGCTACGAGCAGTACTGC. It codes for CASSHAGQGYEQYC.

The table lists this clonotype with a few counts. The CDR3 DNA is TGTGCCACCAGCAGCCTAGGTACGAACACCGGGGAGCTGTTTTTT. It codes for CATSSLGTNTGELFF. J is TRBJ2-2 and V is TRBV15; D remains ambiguous. The CDR3 extends over 15 amino acids. Germline V lookup: CDR1 LNHNV, CDR2 YYDKDF (reference sequence). V was clipped by 3 bases and J by 0 bases, with 8 bases between them.

This clonotype was counted ten times or more. The chain is built from TRBV10-3 and TRBJ1-2; no reliable D call. Germline CDR1 ENHRY, CDR2 SYGVKD. This CDR3 comprises 14 residues. V lost 2 bases, J lost 8 bases, and 15 bases lay in between. The CDR3: CAISEMLRTGGYTF. The CDR3 DNA reads TGTGCCATCAGTGAGATGTTAAGGACGGGAGGCTACACCTTC.

The genes are TRBV29-1 and TRBJ1-1; no clear D. Germline V gives CDR1 SQVTM, CDR2 ANQGSEA. The CDR3 extends over 13 amino acids. V gave up 8 bases and J gave up 4 bases, with 17 bases separating them. The CDR3 region has the DNA TGCAGCAGTTACGTCAGCTCGGGCACTGAAGCTTTCTTT. Translating it yields CSSYVSSGTEAFF.

The chain is built from TRBV29-1 and TRBJ1-3, with 7 bases matching TRBD1. Unmatched junction bases numbered 6, after V lost 7 bases and J lost 0 bases. The CDR3 extends over 14 amino acids. Germline V gene data show CDR1 as SQVTM and CDR2 as ANQGSEA. The DNA for the CDR3 is TGCAGCGCAGACAGGGCCGGCTCTGGAAACACCATATATTTT. Its protein product is CSADRAGSGNTIYF.

This clonotype was detected only a few times. The genes are TRBV5-1 and TRBJ1-1, with 7 bases lining up with TRBD1. Trimming removed 0 bases from V and 1 base from J; junction bases left unmatched: 3. This CDR3 is 15 amino acids long. CDR1 SGHRS and CDR2 YFSETQ come from the germline V gene. The CDR3 nucleotides are TGCGCCAGCAGCTTGGCGACAGGGCAGAACACTGAAGCTTTCTTT. Encoded protein: CASSLATGQNTEAFF.

As concerns this clonotype: A much larger clone is a single base away; this may be a read error. This chain connects TRBV10-3 to TRBJ2-5; 8 nucleotides agree with TRBD2. Germline V gives CDR1 ENHRY, CDR2 SYGVKD. The junction had 5 bases not matched to a gene; V was cut back by 3 bases and J by 2 bases. This CDR3 contains 15 residues. The CDR3 protein is CAISDRTSLQETQYF. The CDR3 coding sequence is TGTGCCATCAGTGATCGGACTAGCCTACAAGAGACCCAGTACTTC.

This clonotype was counted many times. The chain is built from TRBV11-2 and TRBJ2-7; maybe TRBD2 (7 bases). With 7 bases removed from V and 8 bases from J, the gap between germline ends came to 24 bases. Per germline, CDR1 SGHAT and CDR2 FQNNGV. The CDR3 is 15 amino acids. The CDR3 coding sequence is TGTGCCAGCACCGTCGGGCGGGGGACACTGAGACAGCAGTACTTC. Translating it yields CASTVGRGTLRQQYF. Combining the CDR3 with reference TRBV11-2 and TRBJ2-7 gives the whole variable domain EAGVAQSPRYKIIEKRQSVAFWCNPISGHATLYWYQQILGQGPKLLIQFQNNGVVDDSQLPKDRFSAERLKGVDSTLKIQPAKLEDSAVYLCASTVGRGTLRQQYFGPGTRLTVT.

This clonotype was observed a handful of times. The CDR3 DNA sequence: TGTGCCAGCAGTAACAGGACCGGGGAGCTGTTTTTT. It codes for CASSNRTGELFF. The chain uses TRBV7-9 and TRBJ2-2, with D maybe TRBD1 (5 bases). The germline CDR1 and CDR2 sequences are SEHNR and FQNEAQ (reference sequence). V dropped 6 bases and J dropped 5 bases, with 7 bases sitting between them. The CDR3 sequence is 12 residues long.

A word on this clonotype: A much larger clonotype is one base distant, so this may be a read error. The chain carries TRBV10-3 and TRBJ1-1, with D unresolved. The CDR3 covers 13 residues. CDR1 and CDR2 from the germline V gene are ENHRY and SYGVKD. V was trimmed by 5 bases and J by 4 bases, leaving 11 bases between them. As DNA, the CDR3 is TGTGCCATCAGTTACTCGATCCGCACTGAAGCTTTCTTT. Its translation: CAISYSIRTEAFF.

Notes on this clonotype: At one of its ends the junction is not consistent with the germline gene, which may arise from a read error. The V call is TRBV7-2, the J call TRBJ2-6; possible D gene TRBD2, 5 bases. This CDR3 is built from 15 residues. The germline CDR1 and CDR2 sequences are SGHTA and FQGNSA. This CDR3 is CAISLVDSEANVLTF. DNA of the CDR3: TGTGCCATCAGCTTAGTGGACTCTGAGGCCAACGTCCTGACTTTC.

The CDR3 spells CSVARVEGEQYF. The CDR3 nucleotides read TGCAGCGTTGCTCGAGTAGAAGGCGAGCAGTACTTC. The chain uses TRBV29-1 and TRBJ2-7; D is undetermined. CDR3 size: 12 residues. CDR1 and CDR2 from the germline V gene are SQVTM and ANQGSEA. V was clipped by 4 bases and J by 6 bases, with 13 bases between them.

This clonotype was counted only a few times. This chain connects TRBV7-3 to TRBJ2-5; D call uncertain. CDR1 is SGHTA and CDR2 is FQGTGA in the germline V gene. The CDR3 runs to 14 residues. V was pared by 2 bases and J by 5 bases, with 12 bases between. CDR3 sequence: CASSLEKSWETQYF. The CDR3 nucleotides are TGTGCCAGCAGCTTAGAAAAGTCTTGGGAGACCCAGTACTTC.

The J gene is TRBJ2-7, the V gene TRBV25-1; weak D call: TRBD2 (5 bases). V was clipped by 5 bases and J by 3 bases, with 14 bases between them. The CDR3 has 14 amino acids. CDR1 is MGHDK, CDR2 SYGVNS, per germline. This chain's CDR3 is CASSSLSGNYEQYF. CDR3 coding DNA: TGTGCCAGCAGTTCCTTGTCCGGGAACTACGAGCAGTACTTC.

The chain joins TRBV7-3 to TRBJ2-7; 14 positions match TRBD2. V was clipped by 5 bases and J by 6 bases; unmatched bases: 9. The germline gives CDR1 SGHTA, CDR2 FQGTGA. This CDR3 comprises 16 residues. CDR3 loop: CASSIGTSGGLGEQYF. Here the CDR3 DNA reads TGTGCCAGCAGCATTGGGACTAGCGGGGGCCTTGGCGAGCAGTACTTC.

The chain uses TRBV29-1 and TRBJ2-3; 7 nucleotides match TRBD1. V dropped 7 bases and J dropped 2; count of bases not matched to a gene: 6. Germline values: CDR1 SQVTM, CDR2 ANQGSEA. This CDR3 spans 13 amino acids. The CDR3 sequence is CSAAGGVTDTQYF. CDR3 nucleotides: TGCAGCGCGGCAGGGGGTGTCACAGATACGCAGTATTTT.

This clonotype was recorded at least ten times. The chain recombines TRBV5-8 with TRBJ2-5; 13 bases map to TRBD2. The CDR3 contains 17 residues. V shed 4 bases, J shed 5 bases, and the junction held 11 bases outside the gene matches. Germline V gene data show CDR1 as SGHTS and CDR2 as YDEGEE. The CDR3 sequence: CASSPRTSGGAKETQYF. The CDR3 DNA is TGTGCCAGCAGCCCCCGAACTAGCGGGGGGGCTAAGGAGACCCAGTACTTC.

This clonotype was found many times. The chain carries TRBV2 and TRBJ1-6; 7 nucleotides agree with TRBD1. The V gene end was trimmed by 8 bases and the J gene end by 5 bases; junction bases not matched to a gene: 0. CDR1 is SNHLY, CDR2 FYNNEI, per germline. The CDR3 spans 12 residues. CDR3: CASGTDNSPLHF. CDR3 bases: TGTGCCAGCGGGACAGATAATTCACCCCTCCACTTT.